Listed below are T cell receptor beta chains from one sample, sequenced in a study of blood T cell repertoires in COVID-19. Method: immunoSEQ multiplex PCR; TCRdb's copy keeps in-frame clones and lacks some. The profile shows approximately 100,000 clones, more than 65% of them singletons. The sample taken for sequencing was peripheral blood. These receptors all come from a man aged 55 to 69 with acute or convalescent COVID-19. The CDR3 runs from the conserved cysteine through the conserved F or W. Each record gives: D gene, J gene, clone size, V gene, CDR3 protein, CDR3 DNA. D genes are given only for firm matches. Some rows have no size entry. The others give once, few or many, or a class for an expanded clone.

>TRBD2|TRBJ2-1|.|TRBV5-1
CASSLSGTSVSNEQFF
TGCGCCAGCAGCTTGTCGGGGACTAGCGTTTCGAATGAGCAGTTCTTC
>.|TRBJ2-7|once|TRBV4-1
CASSQEADSINYEQYF
TGCGCCAGCAGCCAAGAAGCTGATTCCATAAATTACGAGCAGTACTTC
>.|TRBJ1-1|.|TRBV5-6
CASSLVTGTMNTEAFF
TGTGCCAGCAGCTTGGTTACAGGAACAATGAACACTGAAGCTTTCTTT
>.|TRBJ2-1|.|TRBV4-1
CASSQDLKFEQFF
TGCGCCAGCAGCCAAGATCTAAAATTTGAGCAGTTCTTC
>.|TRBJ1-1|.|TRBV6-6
CASSSQGHTEAFF
TGTGCCAGCAGTTCTCAGGGGCACACTGAAGCTTTCTTT
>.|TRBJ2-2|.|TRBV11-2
CASSTAGREVSNTGELFF
TGTGCCAGCAGCACAGCGGGCAGGGAAGTCTCCAACACCGGGGAGCTGTTTTTT
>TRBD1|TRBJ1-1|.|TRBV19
CASSITWGQMNTEAFF
TGTGCCAGTAGTATAACGTGGGGACAGATGAACACTGAAGCTTTCTTT
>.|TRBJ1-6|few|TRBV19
CASSMRGVENSPLHF
TGTGCCAGTAGTATGCGTGGTGTTGAGAATTCACCCCTCCACTTT
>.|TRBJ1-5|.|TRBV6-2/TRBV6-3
CASSYVDINQPQHF
TGTGCCAGCAGTTACGTGGACATCAATCAGCCCCAGCATTTT
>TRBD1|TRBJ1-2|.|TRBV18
CASSPTRQGNYGYTF
TGTGCCAGCTCACCAACGCGACAGGGTAACTATGGCTACACCTTC
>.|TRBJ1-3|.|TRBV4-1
CASSRREIGNTIYF
TGCGCCAGCAGCCGCCGAGAAATTGGAAACACCATATATTTT
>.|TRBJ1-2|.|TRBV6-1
CASSEATGGGGYTF
TGTGCCAGCAGTGAAGCGACGGGTGGAGGTGGCTACACCTTC
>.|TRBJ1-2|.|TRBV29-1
CSVDGQGFGYGYTF
TGCAGCGTTGATGGGCAGGGCTTCGGCTATGGCTACACCTTC
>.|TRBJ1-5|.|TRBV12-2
CASRFRVGACQPQHF
TGTGCAAGTCGCTTCCGGGTGGGGGCTTGTCAGCCCCAGCATTTT
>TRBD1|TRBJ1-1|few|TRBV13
CASSLEYTGVRTEAFF
TGTGCCAGCAGCTTAGAGTACACAGGGGTTCGCACTGAAGCTTTCTTT
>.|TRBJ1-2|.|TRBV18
CATPEVPGTLSGYTF
TGTGCCACTCCCGAAGTGCCAGGGACTCTTTCTGGCTACACCTTC
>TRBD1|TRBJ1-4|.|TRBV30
CAWSRDRNEKLFF
TGTGCCTGGAGCCGGGACAGAAATGAAAAACTGTTTTTT
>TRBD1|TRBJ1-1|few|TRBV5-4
CAAQTGTGVKTEAFF
TGTGCCGCCCAGACCGGGACAGGGGTTAAAACTGAAGCTTTCTTT
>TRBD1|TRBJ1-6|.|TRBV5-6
CASSFWDRGNSPLHF
TGTGCCAGCAGTTTTTGGGACAGGGGGAATTCACCCCTCCACTTT
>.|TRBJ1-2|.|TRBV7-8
CASSLGHNNYGYTF
TGTGCCAGCAGCTTGGGACATAATAACTATGGCTACACCTTC
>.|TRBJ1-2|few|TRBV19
CASSTSRGPYGYTF
TGTGCCAGTAGTACCTCGCGGGGACCCTATGGCTACACCTTC
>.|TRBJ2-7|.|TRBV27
CASSLRQSYEQYF
TGTGCCAGCAGTTTGAGGCAATCCTACGAGCAGTACTTC
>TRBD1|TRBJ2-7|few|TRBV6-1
CASSEARTGRSYEQYF
TGTGCCAGCAGTGAAGCGAGGACAGGGCGCTCCTACGAGCAGTACTTC
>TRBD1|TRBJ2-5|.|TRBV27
CASSATGGGETQYF
TGTGCCAGCAGTGCGACAGGGGGCGGGGAGACCCAGTACTTC
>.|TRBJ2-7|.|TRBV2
CASSEEKGHEQYF
TGTGCCAGCAGTGAAGAAAAGGGGCACGAGCAGTACTTC
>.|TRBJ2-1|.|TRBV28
CASSPPRPGNEQFF
TGTGCCAGCAGTCCCCCAAGGCCGGGCAATGAGCAGTTCTTC
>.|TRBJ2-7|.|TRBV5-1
CASSLAAGSSYEQYF
TGCGCCAGCAGCTTGGCGGCGGGGTCGTCCTACGAGCAGTACTTC
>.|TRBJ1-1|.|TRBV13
CASSLTGSGTEAFF
TGTGCCAGCAGCTTAACAGGGAGTGGGACTGAAGCTTTCTTT
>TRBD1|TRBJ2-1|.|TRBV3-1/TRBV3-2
CASSRDRGSEQFF
TGTGCCAGCAGCCGGGACAGGGGTAGTGAGCAGTTCTTC
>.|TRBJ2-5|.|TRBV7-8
CASSLDRLPPRTQYF
TGTGCCAGCAGCTTAGACCGACTTCCCCCGCGGACCCAGTACTTC
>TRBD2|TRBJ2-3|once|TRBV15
CATSGGGAGTQYF
TGTGCCACCAGCGGCGGGGGGGCAGGTACGCAGTATTTT
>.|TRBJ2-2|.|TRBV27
CASSLRGGKLFF
TGTGCCAGCAGTTTACGGGGAGGCAAGCTGTTTTTT
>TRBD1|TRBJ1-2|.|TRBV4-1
CASSQVSATGVNGYTF
TGCGCCAGCAGCCAAGTATCCGCGACAGGGGTCAATGGCTACACCTTC
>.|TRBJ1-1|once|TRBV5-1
CASSPAARVNTEAFF
TGCGCCAGCAGCCCGGCTGCCAGGGTGAACACTGAAGCTTTCTTT
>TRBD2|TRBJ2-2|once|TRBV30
CASIAGANTGELFF
TGTGCCTCAATAGCGGGGGCGAACACCGGGGAGCTGTTTTTT
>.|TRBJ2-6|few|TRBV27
CASSLSRRYSGANVLTF
TGTGCCAGCAGTTTATCGAGGCGTTATTCTGGGGCCAACGTCCTGACTTTC
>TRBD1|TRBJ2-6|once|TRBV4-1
CASSQEGDRGAGANVLTF
TGCGCCAGCAGCCAAGAGGGGGACAGGGGAGCTGGGGCCAACGTCCTGACTTTC
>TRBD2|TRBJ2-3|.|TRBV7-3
CASSFSGGGTDTQYF
TGTGCCAGCAGCTTTAGCGGGGGGGGCACAGATACGCAGTATTTT
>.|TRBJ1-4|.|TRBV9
CASSPSGEKLFF
TGTGCCAGCAGCCCTTCAGGTGAAAAACTGTTTTTT
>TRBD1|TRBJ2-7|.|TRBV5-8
CASSLDRLSYEQYF
TGTGCCAGCAGCCTGGACAGGCTCTCCTACGAGCAGTACTTC
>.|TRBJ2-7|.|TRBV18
CASSRDRSSVGQYF
TGTGCCAGCTCGCGGGACAGATCTTCTGTAGGGCAGTACTTC
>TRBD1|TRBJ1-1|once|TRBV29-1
CSVGTGRDTEAFF
TGCAGCGTTGGGACAGGAAGGGACACTGAAGCTTTCTTT
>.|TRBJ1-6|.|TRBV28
CASGTGNNSPLHF
TGTGCCAGCGGAACAGGGAACAATTCACCCCTCCACTTT
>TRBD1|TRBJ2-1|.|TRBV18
CASSPRDSGQGQFF
TGTGCCAGCTCACCACGAGATTCGGGACAGGGTCAGTTCTTC
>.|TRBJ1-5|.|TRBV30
CAWSGQGSQPQHF
TGTGCCTGGAGTGGGCAGGGAAGTCAGCCCCAGCATTTT
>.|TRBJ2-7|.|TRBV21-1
CASSNLDRVPYEQYF
TGTGCCAGCAGCAACCTCGATCGGGTCCCATACGAGCAGTACTTC
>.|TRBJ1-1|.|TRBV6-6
CASLSQSGTEAFF
TGTGCCAGCCTATCACAGAGTGGGACTGAAGCTTTCTTT
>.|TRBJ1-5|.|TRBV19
CASRTTGILSNQPQHF
TGTGCCAGTAGGACAACAGGAATACTTAGCAATCAGCCCCAGCATTTT
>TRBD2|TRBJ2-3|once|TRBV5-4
CASSHGGSTDTQYF
TGTGCCAGCAGCCACGGGGGGAGCACAGATACGCAGTATTTT
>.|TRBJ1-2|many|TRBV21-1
CASSLGQPDYGYTF
TGTGCCAGCAGCTTAGGACAGCCCGACTATGGCTACACCTTC
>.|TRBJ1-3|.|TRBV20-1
CSASRRGGTIYF
TGCAGTGCTAGTCGAAGGGGTGGCACCATATATTTT
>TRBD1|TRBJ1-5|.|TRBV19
CASTRQGYSNQPQHF
TGTGCCAGTACCAGACAGGGCTATAGCAATCAGCCCCAGCATTTT
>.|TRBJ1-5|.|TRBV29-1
CSYCEGVGHQPQHF
TGCAGCTACTGTGAGGGGGTGGGCCATCAGCCCCAGCATTTT
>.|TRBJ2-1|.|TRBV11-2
CASSLELSSYNEQFF
TGTGCCAGCAGCTTAGAATTGTCTTCCTACAATGAGCAGTTCTTC
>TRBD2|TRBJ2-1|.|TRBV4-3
CASSQDWLAGGPYNEQFF
TGCGCCAGCAGCCAAGATTGGCTAGCGGGGGGCCCCTACAATGAGCAGTTCTTC
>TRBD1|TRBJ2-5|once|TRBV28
CASSRTTGYPETQYF
TGTGCCAGCAGCAGAACGACAGGGTACCCAGAGACCCAGTACTTC
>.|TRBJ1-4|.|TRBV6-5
CASSLRGNGYEKLFF
TGTGCCAGCAGCCTTCGGGGGAACGGGTACGAAAAACTGTTTTTT
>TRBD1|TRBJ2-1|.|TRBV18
CASSPPGTGGYNEQFF
TGTGCCAGCTCACCACCCGGGACAGGGGGCTACAATGAGCAGTTCTTC
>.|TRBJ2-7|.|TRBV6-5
CASSYRLSGGAYEQYF
TGTGCCAGCAGTTACCGCCTCTCTGGGGGGGCGTACGAGCAGTACTTC